Below are 23 T cell receptor beta chains sequenced from a single sample in a study of response to subunit inactivated influenza vaccine. TCRdb analysed the RT-PCR reads with MiXCR anew, one entry per CDR3 protein. This table holds around 790,000 distinct CDR3 sequences, about 20% found once. Sequencing used PBMCs from blood, obtained approximately 5 days after vaccination. These TCRs come from a man in his forties or fifties who received an inactivated influenza vaccine.

The chain uses TRBV25-1 and TRBJ2-1; 12 bases match TRBD2. V gave up 5 bases and J gave up 9 bases; unmatched junction bases: 8. The CDR3 spans 15 residues. The germline V gene has CDR1 MGHDK and CDR2 SYGVNS. The CDR3 DNA follows: TGTGCCAGCAGTCCGAGGACTAGCGGGGCGATTGAGCAGTTCTTC. As protein: CASSPRTSGAIEQFF.

The chain couples TRBV6-2 or TRBV6-3 to TRBJ2-7; a weak D match, TRBD2 (6 bases). The V end was cut by 7 bases, the J end by 6 bases, with 16 bases between. Germline CDR1 MNHEY, CDR2 SVGEGT. This CDR3 has 13 residues. The CDR3 is CASTFQGGFEQYF. The CDR3 DNA reads as TGTGCCAGCACCTTTCAGGGAGGTTTCGAGCAGTACTTC.

This clonotype was detected many times. This chain joins TRBV4-1 and TRBJ2-1; D may be TRBD1 or TRBD2 (5 bases each). Germline assignment: CDR1 MGHRA and CDR2 YSYEKL. The CDR3 length is 15 residues. V lost 1 base and J lost 1, with 8 bases in between. The chain's CDR3 is CASSQAGTSYNEQFF. The DNA for the CDR3 is TGCGCCAGCAGCCAAGCCGGGACGTCCTACAATGAGCAGTTCTTC.

This clonotype was counted only a few times. The chain carries TRBV12-3 or TRBV12-4 and TRBJ2-7, with D perhaps being TRBD1 or TRBD2 (5 bases each). Between the trimmed V and J ends, which lost 6 bases and 7 bases, there was a span of 22 bases. This CDR3 has 15 residues. The CDR3 nucleotides read TGTGCCAGCAGCTGGGGGAGAGGGCTAGCTGGGGAGCAGTACTTC. Translating it yields CASSWGRGLAGEQYF.

This chain connects TRBV20-1 to TRBJ1-2, with D possibly TRBD1 on 5 matching bases. Germline CDR1 DFQATT, CDR2 SNEGSKA (reference sequence). This CDR3 is built from 9 residues. V was pared by 7 bases and J by 8 bases, with 8 bases between. This chain's CDR3 is CSGGGGYTF. The DNA for the CDR3 is TGCAGTGGGGGCGGCGGCTACACCTTC.

This clonotype was found many times. The junction does not match germline at one end; this may be a read error. The chain combines TRBV12-3 or TRBV12-4 with TRBJ2-2; no definite D call. The CDR3 is 14 amino acids. The CDR3 protein is CASSFAAKTGELFF. The CDR3 DNA is TGTGCCAGCAGTTTCGCGGCGAAAACCGGGGAGCTGTTTTTT.

Notes on this clonotype: One end of the junction does not line up with germline, which may come from a read error. V and J are TRBV6-2 or TRBV6-3 and TRBJ2-5; the match to TRBD1 covers 7 bases. The CDR3 loop spans 11 amino acids. Per the germline V gene, CDR1 is MNHEY and CDR2 is SVGEGT. In DNA form, the CDR3 reads TGTGCCATCAGTAACAGGGGAACTGTGTACTTC. Amino acids: CAISNRGTVYF.

The sample holds many counts of this clonotype. V and J are TRBV24-1 and TRBJ2-1; a possible D gene is TRBD1 (6 bases). This CDR3 is built from 13 residues. Germline loops: CDR1 KGHDR, CDR2 SFDVKD. With 8 bases removed from V and 8 bases from J, the gap between germline ends came to 15 bases. The CDR3 DNA reads as TGTGCCACCAACCCGAGTGGGGGCGATGAGCAGTTCTTC. This translates into CATNPSGGDEQFF.

This clonotype was detected a few times. V is TRBV11-2 and J is TRBJ1-2, with D unclear. CDR1 and CDR2 from the germline V gene are SGHAT and FQNNGV. The CDR3 loop spans 15 amino acids. The V end lost 0 bases, the J end lost 1 base, and 9 bases lay between the germline ends. CDR3 nucleotide sequence: TGTGCCAGCAGCTTAGAGCCGGCCGATAACTATGGCTACACCTTC. As protein: CASSLEPADNYGYTF. The full variable domain, completed using reference TRBV11-2 and TRBJ1-2, is EAGVAQSPRYKIIEKRQSVAFWCNPISGHATLYWYQQILGQGPKLLIQFQNNGVVDDSQLPKDRFSAERLKGVDSTLKIQPAKLEDSAVYLCASSLEPADNYGYTFGSGTRLTVV.

V usage is TRBV13 and J usage is TRBJ2-5; TRBD2 aligns across 11 bases. The V gene's germline CDR1 is PRHDT and CDR2 FYEKMQ (reference sequence). Unmatched junction bases numbered 7, after V lost 2 bases and J lost 2 bases. CDR3 length: 17 residues. CDR3 sequence (DNA): TGTGCCAGCAGCTTAAGCGGGACTAGCGGACAACAAGAGACCCAGTACTTC. Amino acid sequence: CASSLSGTSGQQETQYF.

The chain is built from TRBV6-4 and TRBJ2-2; 7 bases map to TRBD1. This CDR3 spans 14 amino acids. Germline trimming cut 4 bases from V and 6 bases from J; bases unmatched to any gene: 5. Germline values: CDR1 MRHNA, CDR2 SNTAGT. CDR3 DNA sequence: TGTGCCAGCAGTGTACAGGGGTTCTCCGGGGAGCTGTTTTTT. The encoded protein is CASSVQGFSGELFF.

The table lists this clonotype with a few counts. V usage is TRBV6-2 or TRBV6-3 and J usage is TRBJ2-1; D perhaps matches TRBD1 (6 bases). This CDR3 comprises 12 residues. V lost 5 bases to trimming and J lost 12 bases, with 14 bases between them. Germline V gene sequence: CDR1 MNHEY, CDR2 SVGEGT. The CDR3 sequence is CASSHPKDRQFF. DNA of the CDR3: TGTGCCAGCAGTCACCCAAAGGACAGGCAGTTCTTC.

The genes are TRBV20-1 and TRBJ2-7, with D possibly TRBD2 on 5 matching bases. Per germline, CDR1 DFQATT and CDR2 SNEGSKA (reference sequence). This CDR3 is built from 14 residues. Trimming removed 4 bases at V and 0 bases at J, with 13 bases between. The chain's CDR3 is CSAKPGSGSYEQYF. The CDR3 DNA reads TGCAGTGCTAAGCCGGGGTCGGGCTCCTACGAGCAGTACTTC.

The rearrangement joins TRBV15 to TRBJ2-3; TRBD1 matches at 7 bases. J gave up 12 bases and V 2 bases, and 8 bases lay outside the gene matches. The CDR3 totals 13 residues. CDR1 and CDR2 from the germline V gene are LNHNV and YYDKDF (reference sequence). CDR3 sequence (DNA): TGTGCCACCAGCAGACGCGGTGGGGACAGCCAGTATTTT. Its protein is CATSRRGGDSQYF.

This clonotype was observed a few times. This chain links TRBV5-1 with TRBJ2-7; 9 bases are a match to TRBD2. V was pared by 7 bases and J by 5 bases, with 10 bases of the junction left unmatched. The length of the CDR3 is 14 residues. Germline V gene sequence: CDR1 SGHRS, CDR2 YFSETQ. CDR3 in amino acids: CASGQRGDSDEQYF. The CDR3 DNA sequence: TGCGCCAGCGGCCAGCGGGGGGACAGCGACGAGCAGTACTTC. Together with reference TRBV5-1 and TRBJ2-7, the CDR3 gives the full variable domain: KAGVTQTPRYLIKTRGQQVTLSCSPISGHRSVSWYQQTPGQGLQFLFEYFSETQRNKGNFPGRFSGRQFSNSRSEMNVSTLELGDSALYLCASGQRGDSDEQYFGPGTRLTVT.

This clonotype was observed a handful of times. The chain combines TRBV6-5 with TRBJ2-5, with 12 nucleotides matching TRBD2. V lost 5 bases to trimming and J lost 3 bases; unmatched junction nucleotides: 4. Germline CDR1 reads MNHEY; CDR2 reads SVGAGI. The CDR3 runs to 15 residues. The DNA of the CDR3 is TGTGCCAGCAGTACTAGCGGGGGGTTTAAAGAGACCCAGTACTTC. Its translation: CASSTSGGFKETQYF.

This clonotype was counted ten times or more. The rearrangement joins TRBV7-8 to TRBJ1-2; D gene unclear. Deletions cut 5 bases from V and 4 bases from J, with 23 bases between. The CDR3 covers 17 residues. CDR1 is SGHVS and CDR2 is FQNEAQ in the germline V gene. For the CDR3, the DNA is TGTGCCAGCAGCGCCTGGACGGATACACCCTTAGGCTATGGCTACACCTTC. Its translation is CASSAWTDTPLGYGYTF.

The chain uses TRBV11-2 and TRBJ2-3; 8 bases line up with TRBD2. V lost 5 bases and J lost 6; bases outside the gene matches: 7. The CDR3 contains 14 residues. Per the germline V gene, CDR1 is SGHAT and CDR2 is FQNNGV. The CDR3 spells CASSQTSAGDTQYF. The CDR3 bases are TGTGCCAGCAGCCAGACTAGCGCGGGGGATACGCAGTATTTT.

This clonotype was picked up a small number of times. V usage is TRBV6-6 and J usage is TRBJ2-7, with D unresolved. The V and J ends lost 5 bases and 6 bases respectively, with 11 bases between them. CDR3 size: 12 residues. The V gene's germline CDR1 is MNHNY and CDR2 SVGAGI (reference sequence). CDR3 region: CASSNVIAEQYF. The CDR3 DNA reads TGTGCCAGCAGTAATGTGATTGCCGAGCAGTACTTC.

This clonotype was found once. The chain couples TRBV4-3 to TRBJ2-3; D might be TRBD2 (5 bases). Trimming cost V 4 bases and J 4 bases, with 18 bases left between them. CDR1 LGHNA and CDR2 YSLEER come from the germline V gene. CDR3 size: 16 residues. This CDR3 reads CASSPDWSGVPDTQYF. The CDR3 nucleotides are TGCGCCAGCAGCCCAGACTGGAGCGGCGTGCCAGATACGCAGTATTTT.

This clonotype was counted between two and nine times. The chain is built from TRBV7-8 and TRBJ2-5, with D perhaps TRBD1 or TRBD2 (5 bases each). V lost 5 bases to trimming and J lost 4 bases, with 23 bases between them. The germline CDR1 and CDR2 sequences are SGHVS and FQNEAQ. This CDR3 has 17 amino acids. CDR3 protein: CASSPTRTWKSGETQYF. The CDR3 DNA is TGTGCCAGCAGCCCAACCCGGACATGGAAGAGCGGAGAGACCCAGTACTTC.

As DNA, the CDR3 is TGCAGCGTAGGGAGGGTTACCTACGAGCAGTACTTC. Translated: CSVGRVTYEQYF. The V call is TRBV29-1, the J call TRBJ2-7; 7 bases line up with TRBD2. V was clipped by 6 bases and J by 2 bases; unmatched bases: 4. Germline V gives CDR1 SQVTM, CDR2 ANQGSEA. The CDR3 sequence is 12 residues long.

V usage is TRBV7-2 and J usage is TRBJ2-1; D gene ambiguous. This CDR3 spans 15 amino acids. Germline lookup yields CDR1 SGHTA and CDR2 FQGNSA. Between the trimmed V and J ends, which lost 2 bases and 5 bases, there was a span of 13 bases. CDR3 sequence reads: CASSLLGRVNNEQFF. CDR3 sequence (DNA): TGTGCCAGCAGCTTACTCGGACGCGTGAACAATGAGCAGTTCTTC.